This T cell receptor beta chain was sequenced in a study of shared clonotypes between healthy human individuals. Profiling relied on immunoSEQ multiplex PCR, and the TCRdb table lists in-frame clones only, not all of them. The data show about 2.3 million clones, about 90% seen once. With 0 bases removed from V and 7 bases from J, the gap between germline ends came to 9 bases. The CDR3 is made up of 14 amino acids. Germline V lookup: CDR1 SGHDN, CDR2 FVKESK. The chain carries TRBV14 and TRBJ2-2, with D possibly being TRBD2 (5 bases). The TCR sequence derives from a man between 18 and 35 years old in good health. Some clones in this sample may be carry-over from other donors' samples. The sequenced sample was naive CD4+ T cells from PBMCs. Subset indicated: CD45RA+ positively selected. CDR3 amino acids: CASSQEFRGGELFF. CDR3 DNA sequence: TGTGCCAGCAGCCAAGAGTTTCGGGGCGGGGAGCTGTTTTTT.